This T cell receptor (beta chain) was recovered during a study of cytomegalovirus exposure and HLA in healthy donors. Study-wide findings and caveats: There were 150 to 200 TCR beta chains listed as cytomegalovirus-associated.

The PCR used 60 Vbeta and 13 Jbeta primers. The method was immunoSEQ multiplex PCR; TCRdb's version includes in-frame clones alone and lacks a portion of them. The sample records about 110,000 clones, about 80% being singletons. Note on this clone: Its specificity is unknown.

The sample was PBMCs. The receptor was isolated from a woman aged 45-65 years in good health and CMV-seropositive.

In nucleotides, the CDR3 is TGTGCCAGCAGCCGCAGACAGGCTACCCCGAACACTGAAGCTTTCTTT. Protein product: CASSRRQATPNTEAFF. The chain is built from TRBV27 and TRBJ1-1; D perhaps matches TRBD1 (6 bases). Germline V gives CDR1 MNHEY, CDR2 SMNVEV (reference sequence). V lost 6 bases and J 1 base, leaving 18 bases between the germline ends. This CDR3 has 16 amino acids.